This TCR beta chain is from a study of human T cells and chemical hapten exposure. Study in general: Scalp application of diphenylcyclopropenone was performed weekly in patients across the entire roughly 23-week study. Study conclusions and caveats: DPC sensitization produced no change in TCRs with frequency above 1 in 1000. Clustering by CDR3 similarity yielded significantly more large clusters from expanded TCRs than controls.

This clonotype was seen more than once but under ten times. Its antigen is currently unknown. Each CDR3 protein is one row after TCRdb ran MiXCR on the RACE reads. The sample records some 38,000 distinct CDR3 sequences, more than 9% being singletons. Time point in this sample: patch test 3, about 24 weeks after DPC sensitization. Regarding treatment: therapeutic diphenylcyclopropenone sensitization with weekly scalp DPC. Unseparated into fractions, whole blood served as the source from which total RNA was extracted. Only after blood had been drawn was each patch test applied. The sample here was whole blood, taken in connection with sensitization to the hapten diphenylcyclopropenone (DPC). The sequence was obtained from a middle-aged man with alopecia areata. Some clones in this sample may be carry-over from other donors' samples.

CDR3 bases: TGTGCCAGCAGCTTAGTCGGCGGGAGGAGCGAGCAGTACTTC. Translation: CASSLVGGRSEQYF. The rearrangement joins TRBV7-9 to TRBJ2-7; 8 nucleotides match TRBD2. The CDR3 spans 14 residues. V lost 1 base, J lost 6 bases, and 5 bases stayed unmatched. CDR1 and CDR2 (germline): SEHNR, FQNEAQ (reference sequence).